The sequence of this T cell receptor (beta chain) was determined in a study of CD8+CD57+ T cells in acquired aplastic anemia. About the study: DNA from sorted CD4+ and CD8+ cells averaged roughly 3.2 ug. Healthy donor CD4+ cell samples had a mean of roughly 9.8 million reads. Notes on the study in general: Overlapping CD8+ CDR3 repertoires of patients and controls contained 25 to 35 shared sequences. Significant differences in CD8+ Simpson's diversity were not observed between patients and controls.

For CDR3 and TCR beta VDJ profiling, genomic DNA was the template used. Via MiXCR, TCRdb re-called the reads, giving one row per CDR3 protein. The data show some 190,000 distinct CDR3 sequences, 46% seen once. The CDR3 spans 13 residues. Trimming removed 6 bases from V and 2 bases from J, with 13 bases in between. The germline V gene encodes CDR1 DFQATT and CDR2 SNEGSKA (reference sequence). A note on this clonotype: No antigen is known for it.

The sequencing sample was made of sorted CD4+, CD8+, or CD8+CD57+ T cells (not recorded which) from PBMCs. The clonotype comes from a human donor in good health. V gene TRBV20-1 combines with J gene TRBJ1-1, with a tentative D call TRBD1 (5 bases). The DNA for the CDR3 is TGCAGTGCGATCCGGGACCTCAACACTGAAGCTTTCTTT. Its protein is CSAIRDLNTEAFF.